This is a list of T cell receptor beta chains from one sample in a study of cytomegalovirus exposure and HLA in healthy donors. Profiled with immunoSEQ multiplex PCR; TCRdb holds only in-frame clones, not every one. The sample records approximately 150,000 clones, about nine tenths being singletons. The sequenced material came from PBMCs. Receptors were obtained from a man younger than 35 in good health and CMV-seropositive. The CDR3 runs from the conserved cysteine through the conserved F or W. Each record gives: D gene, V gene, clone size, J gene, CDR3 DNA, CDR3 protein. The D gene is left open where the match is weak. The size entry is marked missing in some rows and otherwise reads once, few, many or a size class.

TRBD1,TRBV28,.,TRBJ2-7,TGTGCCAGCAGCGACCCTCGGGGACAGGGATCCTACGAGCAGTACTTC,CASSDPRGQGSYEQYF
TRBD1,TRBV6-1,once,TRBJ1-1,TGTGCCAGCAGTGCGGACAGGGGGCGACCGAACACTGAAGCTTTCTTT,CASSADRGRPNTEAFF
.,TRBV5-1,.,TRBJ1-1,TGCGCCAGCAGCTTCTCTCAGGGGACATGGACTGAAGCTTTCTTT,CASSFSQGTWTEAFF
TRBD1,TRBV19,.,TRBJ1-1,TGTGCCAGTAGTTTACAGGGGGCGGTCACTGAAGCTTTCTTT,CASSLQGAVTEAFF
.,TRBV6-5,.,TRBJ1-2,TGTGCCAGCAGTTACTCGGCAGGTGGGGGCTACACCTTC,CASSYSAGGGYTF
.,TRBV6-5,.,TRBJ1-2,TGTGCCAGCAGTTACTCTGGGCGTCTCTATGGCTACACCTTC,CASSYSGRLYGYTF
TRBD2,TRBV7-2,.,TRBJ2-1,TGTGCCAGCAGACCAGACCCGGGGGGAGCCTACAATGAGCAGTTCTTC,CASRPDPGGAYNEQFF
.,TRBV5-1,.,TRBJ1-2,TGCGCCAGCAGCCCGAACCAGGGAGGGTATGGCTACACCTTC,CASSPNQGGYGYTF
.,TRBV5-1,.,TRBJ1-3,TGCGCCAGCAGCTTGGAGGGCCCAGGGCCTGGAAACACCATATATTTT,CASSLEGPGPGNTIYF
.,TRBV5-4,.,TRBJ1-1,TGTGCCAGCAGCCCCCTAGGGGGGAACACTGAAGCTTTCTTT,CASSPLGGNTEAFF
.,TRBV2,.,TRBJ2-5,TGTGCCAGCACCAGGGACACTTGGGAGACCCAGTACTTC,CASTRDTWETQYF
TRBD1,TRBV5-4,.,TRBJ1-4,TGTGCCAGCAGCTTCGGACAGGGAGTGGAAAAACTGTTTTTT,CASSFGQGVEKLFF
.,TRBV6-6,.,TRBJ2-7,TGTGCCAGCAGTTATTATGCGGGCCAAACAACCTACGAGCAGTACTTC,CASSYYAGQTTYEQYF
.,TRBV30,.,TRBJ1-6,TGTGCCTGGAGTCTGGGACCGGGGGGGTCACCCCTCCACTTT,CAWSLGPGGSPLHF
.,TRBV5-1,many,TRBJ1-5,TGCGCCAGCAGCCTGGACAGTAATCAGCCCCAGCATTTT,CASSLDSNQPQHF
TRBD2,TRBV14,.,TRBJ2-5,TGTGCCAGCAGCCAAGGGACTAGCGGGAGAGAGACCCAGTACTTC,CASSQGTSGRETQYF
TRBD2,TRBV10-3,.,TRBJ2-1,TGTGCCATCAGTGAGTCGAAGACTAGCGGCTACAATGAGCAGTTCTTC,CAISESKTSGYNEQFF
.,TRBV5-4,.,TRBJ1-5,TGTGCCAGCAGCTTGCCGGATCAGCCCCAGCATTTT,CASSLPDQPQHF
TRBD1,TRBV4-1,once,TRBJ2-1,TGCGCCAGCAGCCGCCCCCCCGGGACAGGGATCAATGAGCAGTTCTTC,CASSRPPGTGINEQFF
TRBD1,TRBV7-9,few,TRBJ1-2,TGTGCCAGCAGCTCATGGACAGGGGACGACTATGGCTACACCTTC,CASSSWTGDDYGYTF
.,TRBV20-1,.,TRBJ1-1,TGCAGTGTCCGCGGGGGGACTGAAGCTTTCTTT,CSVRGGTEAFF
.,TRBV14,.,TRBJ1-2,TGTGCCAGCAGCCAGCAGGGGCCGGATGGCTACACCTTC,CASSQQGPDGYTF
TRBD1,TRBV6-4,.,TRBJ2-1,TGTGCCAGCAGTGACGGGACAGGGGGCAATGAGCAGTTCTTC,CASSDGTGGNEQFF
.,TRBV18,once,TRBJ1-1,TGTGCCAGCTCACCTTCACGTACTGAGGCTTTCTTT,CASSPSRTEAFF
TRBD1,TRBV2,few,TRBJ1-2,TGTGCCAGCAGTGGCGGGACAGGGGAAGATGGCTACACCTTC,CASSGGTGEDGYTF
.,TRBV18,.,TRBJ2-1,TGTGCCAGCTCACCACCGGGGCGGCAAAACAATGAGCAGTTCTTC,CASSPPGRQNNEQFF
.,TRBV7-9,.,TRBJ1-2,TGTGCCAGCAGCTGGGGGGAGGCCCGGGGCGGCTACACCTTC,CASSWGEARGGYTF
.,TRBV6-1,.,TRBJ1-5,TGTGCCAGCAGTGTGGGGGCCGCGGGTCAGCCCCAGCATTTT,CASSVGAAGQPQHF
.,TRBV19,few,TRBJ2-7,TGTGCCAGTAGTATCCTCCTTGGACAGTCCTACGAGCAGTACTTC,CASSILLGQSYEQYF
.,TRBV13,.,TRBJ2-2,TGTGCCAGCAGCCCCCCCCGGACAGACGTTTGGACCGGGGAGCTGTTTTTT,CASSPPRTDVWTGELFF
.,TRBV18,.,TRBJ2-2,TGTGCCAGCTCATCCTCGGACGCGGGGACCGGGGAGCTGTTTTTT,CASSSSDAGTGELFF
.,TRBV6-4,few,TRBJ1-2,TGTGCCAGCAGTGACCGGGGCTATGGCTACACCTTC,CASSDRGYGYTF
.,TRBV7-9,.,TRBJ1-2,TGTGCCAGCAGCTTATCTATGTGGGGCTACACCTTC,CASSLSMWGYTF
TRBD1,TRBV28,many,TRBJ1-4,TGTGCCAGCAGTTTGATTTACGGCGACAGGGGGAATGAAAAACTGTTTTTT,CASSLIYGDRGNEKLFF
TRBD2,TRBV11-2,.,TRBJ2-6,TGTGCCAGCAGCCCCCTGGGCGGGAGGACTGGGGCCAACGTCCTGACTTTC,CASSPLGGRTGANVLTF
.,TRBV9,few,TRBJ1-2,TGTGCCAGCAGGCGCTCAGGGAACTATGGCTACACCTTC,CASRRSGNYGYTF
TRBD1,TRBV9,once,TRBJ2-1,TGTGCCAGCAGCGTAGGAGGGGGCGCTTACAATGAGCAGTTCTTC,CASSVGGGAYNEQFF
.,TRBV30,.,TRBJ1-2,TGTGCCTGGAGTGGAAGGACAGTTTTTAACTATGGCTACACCTTC,CAWSGRTVFNYGYTF
.,TRBV25-1,few,TRBJ1-3,TGTGCCAGCAGTGAGGTGGGGGCAGGAAACACCATATATTTT,CASSEVGAGNTIYF
TRBD1,TRBV30,few,TRBJ1-1,TGTGCCTGGAGGACAGGGGGCACTGAAGCTTTCTTT,CAWRTGGTEAFF
.,TRBV5-1,.,TRBJ2-7,TGCGCCAGCAGCTTGGTCCAGGGGAGCTCCTACGAGCAGTACTTC,CASSLVQGSSYEQYF
TRBD1,TRBV5-1,once,TRBJ2-7,TGCGCCAGCAGCTTCCGGGACAGGGGTTTTCCTAACGAGCAGTACTTC,CASSFRDRGFPNEQYF
.,TRBV30,.,TRBJ1-4,TGTGCCTGGAGGATGACGGGTATCGGTGGAAAACTGTTTTTT,CAWRMTGIGGKLFF
.,TRBV2,.,TRBJ2-6,TGTGCCATCAGGACACCAAGCCTCTCTGGGGCCAACGTCCTGACTTTC,CAIRTPSLSGANVLTF
.,TRBV6-5,.,TRBJ1-6,TGTGCCAGCAGTTACACTCGCCCGGGGAGAGATTCACCCCTCCACTTT,CASSYTRPGRDSPLHF
.,TRBV2,few,TRBJ1-4,TGTGCCAGCAGGCGGGCAGGTCCGCTAGAAAAACTGTTTTTT,CASRRAGPLEKLFF
TRBD2,TRBV7-2,.,TRBJ2-7,TGTGCCAGCAGCTTAGGTAGCGGGGGCTCCTACGAGCAGTACTTC,CASSLGSGGSYEQYF
TRBD1,TRBV6-1,.,TRBJ2-7,TGTGCCAGCAGTGAAGCCACAGGGGACTCCTACGAGCAGTACTTC,CASSEATGDSYEQYF